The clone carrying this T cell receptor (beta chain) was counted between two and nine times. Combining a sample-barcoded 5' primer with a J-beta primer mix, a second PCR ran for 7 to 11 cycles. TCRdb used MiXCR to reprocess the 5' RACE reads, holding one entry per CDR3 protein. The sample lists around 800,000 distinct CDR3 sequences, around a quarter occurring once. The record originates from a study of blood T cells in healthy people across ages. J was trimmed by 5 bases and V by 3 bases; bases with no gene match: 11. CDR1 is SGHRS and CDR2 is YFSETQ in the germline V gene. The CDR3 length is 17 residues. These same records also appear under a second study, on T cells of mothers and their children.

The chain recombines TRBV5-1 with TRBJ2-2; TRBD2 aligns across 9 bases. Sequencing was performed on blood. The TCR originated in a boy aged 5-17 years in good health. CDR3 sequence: CASSWRGLAGRTGELFF. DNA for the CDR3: TGCGCCAGCAGCTGGCGGGGCCTAGCGGGGCGGACCGGGGAGCTGTTTTTT.